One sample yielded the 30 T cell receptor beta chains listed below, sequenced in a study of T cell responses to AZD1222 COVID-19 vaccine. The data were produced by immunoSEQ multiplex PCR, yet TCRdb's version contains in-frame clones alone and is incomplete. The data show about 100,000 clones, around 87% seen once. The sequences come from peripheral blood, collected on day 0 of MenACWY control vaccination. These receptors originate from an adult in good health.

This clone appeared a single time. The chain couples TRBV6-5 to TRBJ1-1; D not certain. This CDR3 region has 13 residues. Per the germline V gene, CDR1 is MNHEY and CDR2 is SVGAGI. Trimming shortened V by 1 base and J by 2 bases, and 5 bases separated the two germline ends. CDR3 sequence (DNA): TGTGCCAGCAGTTACTATGTCAACACTGAAGCTTTCTTT. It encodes CASSYYVNTEAFF.

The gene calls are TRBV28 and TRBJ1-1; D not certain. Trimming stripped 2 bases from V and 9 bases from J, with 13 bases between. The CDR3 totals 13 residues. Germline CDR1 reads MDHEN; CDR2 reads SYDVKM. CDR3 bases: TGTGCCAGCAGTTTAGGAGAATCGAGGAAAGCTTTCTTT. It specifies CASSLGESRKAFF.

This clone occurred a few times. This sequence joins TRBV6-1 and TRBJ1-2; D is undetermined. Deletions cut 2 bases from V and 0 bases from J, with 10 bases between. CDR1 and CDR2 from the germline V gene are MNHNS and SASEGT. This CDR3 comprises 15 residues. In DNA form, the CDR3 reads TGTGCCAGCAGTGAACTTCGGGGAGCTAACTATGGCTACACCTTC. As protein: CASSELRGANYGYTF.

The CDR3 protein is CASSINGLAMYNEQFF. The CDR3 nucleotides read TGCGCCAGCAGCATAAATGGACTAGCGATGTATAATGAGCAGTTCTTC. This chain links TRBV5-1 with TRBJ2-1; 9 bases fit TRBD2. Germline assignment: CDR1 SGHRS and CDR2 YFSETQ. This CDR3 has 16 amino acids. Losses at the gene ends were 4 bases for V and 7 bases for J; bases not matched to a gene: 12.

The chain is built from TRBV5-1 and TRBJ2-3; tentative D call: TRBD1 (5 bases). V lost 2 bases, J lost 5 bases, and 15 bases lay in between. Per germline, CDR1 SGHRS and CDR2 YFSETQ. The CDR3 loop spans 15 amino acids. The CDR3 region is CASSFGPGYEDTQYF. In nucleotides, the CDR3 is TGCGCCAGCAGCTTCGGCCCAGGGTATGAAGATACGCAGTATTTT.

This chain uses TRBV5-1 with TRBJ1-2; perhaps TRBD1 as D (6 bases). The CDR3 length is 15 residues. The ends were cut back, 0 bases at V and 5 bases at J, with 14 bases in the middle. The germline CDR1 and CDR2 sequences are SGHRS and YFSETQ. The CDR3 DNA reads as TGCGCCAGCAGCTTGGCCCTGGGGACAACATATGGCTACACCTTC. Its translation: CASSLALGTTYGYTF.

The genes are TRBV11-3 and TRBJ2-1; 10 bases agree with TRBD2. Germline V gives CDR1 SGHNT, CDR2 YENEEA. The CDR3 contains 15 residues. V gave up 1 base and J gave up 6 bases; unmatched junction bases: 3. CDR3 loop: CASSLGTSGTNEQFF. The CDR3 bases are TGTGCCAGCAGCTTAGGCACTAGCGGGACCAATGAGCAGTTCTTC.

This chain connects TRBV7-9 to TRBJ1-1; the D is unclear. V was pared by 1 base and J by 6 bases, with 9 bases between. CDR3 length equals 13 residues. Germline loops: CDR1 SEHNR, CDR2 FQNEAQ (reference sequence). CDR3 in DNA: TGTGCCAGCAGCTTAGACCTGCTCGCTGAAGCTTTCTTT. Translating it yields CASSLDLLAEAFF.

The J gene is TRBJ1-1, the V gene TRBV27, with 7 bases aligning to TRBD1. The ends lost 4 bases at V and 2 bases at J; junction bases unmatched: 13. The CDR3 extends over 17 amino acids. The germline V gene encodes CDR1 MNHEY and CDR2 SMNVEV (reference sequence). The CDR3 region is CASSSAKWDSLNTEAFF. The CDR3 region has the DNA TGTGCCAGCAGTTCAGCAAAATGGGACAGCCTAAACACTGAAGCTTTCTTT.

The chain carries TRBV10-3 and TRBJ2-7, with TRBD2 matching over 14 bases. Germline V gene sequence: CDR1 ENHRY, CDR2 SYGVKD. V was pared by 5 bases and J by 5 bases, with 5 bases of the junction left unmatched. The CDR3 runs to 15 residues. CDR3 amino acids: CAISRLAGGGNEQYF. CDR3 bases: TGTGCCATCAGTCGACTAGCGGGAGGGGGGAACGAGCAGTACTTC.

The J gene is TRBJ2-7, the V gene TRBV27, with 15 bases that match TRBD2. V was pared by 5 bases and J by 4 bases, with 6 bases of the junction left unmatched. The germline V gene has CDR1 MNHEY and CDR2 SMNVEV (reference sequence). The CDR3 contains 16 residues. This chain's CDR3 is CASSNPGLAGGYEQYF. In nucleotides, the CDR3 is TGTGCCAGCAGTAACCCGGGACTAGCGGGAGGTTACGAGCAGTACTTC.

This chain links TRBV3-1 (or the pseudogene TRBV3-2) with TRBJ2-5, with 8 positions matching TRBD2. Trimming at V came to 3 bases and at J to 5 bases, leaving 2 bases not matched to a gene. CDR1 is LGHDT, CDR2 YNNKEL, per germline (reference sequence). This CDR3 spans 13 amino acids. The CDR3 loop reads CASSHRGGETQYF. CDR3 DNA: TGTGCCAGCAGCCACCGGGGGGGTGAGACCCAGTACTTC.

In DNA form, the CDR3 reads TGCGCCAGCAGCCAAGATGAGATAGGTTCGAGGGTGTTCTTC. It encodes CASSQDEIGSRVFF. The chain recombines TRBV4-3 with TRBJ2-1; possible D gene TRBD2, 5 bases. Germline V CDR1 and CDR2: LGHNA, YSLEER. The CDR3 is 14 amino acids. The V gene lost 0 bases and the J gene lost 15 bases, with 18 bases spanning the gap.

CDR3 sequence reads: CASSKDSNYGYTF. The CDR3 DNA is TGTGCCAGCAGTAAGGATTCTAACTATGGCTACACCTTC. V gene TRBV6-6 combines with J gene TRBJ1-2; D is uncertain. Trimming left V 5 bases short and J 0 bases short, with 7 bases between. CDR1 and CDR2 from the germline V gene are MNHNY and SVGAGI (reference sequence). The CDR3 contains 13 residues.

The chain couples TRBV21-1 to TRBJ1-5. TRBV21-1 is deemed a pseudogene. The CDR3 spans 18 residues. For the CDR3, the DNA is TGTGCCAGCAGCGCCCGCGGCCGGCAGTGCTTTAGGCATCAGCCCCAGCATTTT. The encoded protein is CASSARGRQCFRHQPQHF.

The CDR3 loop reads CASSQAEGGRVGAFF. CDR3 coding DNA: TGCGCCAGCAGCCAAGCTGAGGGGGGGCGCGTAGGAGCTTTCTTT. The gene calls are TRBV4-1 and TRBJ1-1; possibly TRBD1 for D (6 bases). CDR1 and CDR2 (germline): MGHRA, YSYEKL. The CDR3 length is 15 residues. The V end was cut by 1 base, the J end by 10 bases, with 19 bases between.

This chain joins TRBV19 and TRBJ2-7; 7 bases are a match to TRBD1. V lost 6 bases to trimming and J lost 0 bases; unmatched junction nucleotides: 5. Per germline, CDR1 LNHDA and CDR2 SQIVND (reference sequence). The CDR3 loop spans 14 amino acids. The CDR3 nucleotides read TGTGCCAGTAGCGGACAGGCGAGCTCCTACGAGCAGTACTTC. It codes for CASSGQASSYEQYF.

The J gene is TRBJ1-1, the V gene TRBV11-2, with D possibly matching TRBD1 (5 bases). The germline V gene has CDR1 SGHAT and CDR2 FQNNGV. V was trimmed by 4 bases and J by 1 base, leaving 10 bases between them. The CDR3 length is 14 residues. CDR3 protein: CASSSGLQNTEAFF. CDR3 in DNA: TGTGCCAGCAGCTCGGGACTCCAGAACACTGAAGCTTTCTTT.

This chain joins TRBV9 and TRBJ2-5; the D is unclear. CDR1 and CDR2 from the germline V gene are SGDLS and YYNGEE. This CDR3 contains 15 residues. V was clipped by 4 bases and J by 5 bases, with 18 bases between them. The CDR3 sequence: CASSSPGDPSETQYF. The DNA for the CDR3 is TGTGCCAGCAGCTCCCCCGGCGACCCCTCGGAGACCCAGTACTTC.

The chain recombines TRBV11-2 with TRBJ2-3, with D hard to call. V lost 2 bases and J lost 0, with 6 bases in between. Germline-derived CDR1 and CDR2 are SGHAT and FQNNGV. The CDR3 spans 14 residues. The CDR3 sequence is CASSLSYSTDTQYF. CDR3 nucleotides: TGTGCCAGCAGCTTAAGCTATAGCACAGATACGCAGTATTTT.

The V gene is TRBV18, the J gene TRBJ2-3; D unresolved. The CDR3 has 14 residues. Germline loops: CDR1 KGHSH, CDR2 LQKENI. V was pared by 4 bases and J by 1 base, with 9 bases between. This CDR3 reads CASSLLPGTDTQYF. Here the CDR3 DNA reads TGTGCCAGCTCACTCCTGCCGGGCACAGATACGCAGTATTTT.

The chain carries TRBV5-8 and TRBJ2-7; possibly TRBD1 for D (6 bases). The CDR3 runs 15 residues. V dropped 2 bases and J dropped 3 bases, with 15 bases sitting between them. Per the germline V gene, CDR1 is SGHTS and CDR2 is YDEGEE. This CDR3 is CASSFRQDTNYEQYF. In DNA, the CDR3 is TGTGCCAGCAGCTTTCGACAGGATACCAACTACGAGCAGTACTTC.

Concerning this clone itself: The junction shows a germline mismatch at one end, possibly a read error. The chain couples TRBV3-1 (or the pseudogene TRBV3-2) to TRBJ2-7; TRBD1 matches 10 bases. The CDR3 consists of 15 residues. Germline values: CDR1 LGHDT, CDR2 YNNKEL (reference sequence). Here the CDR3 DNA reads TGTGCCAGCAGCCCCCGGGACAGGGGCTCCTACAAGCAGTACTTC. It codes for CASSPRDRGSYKQYF.

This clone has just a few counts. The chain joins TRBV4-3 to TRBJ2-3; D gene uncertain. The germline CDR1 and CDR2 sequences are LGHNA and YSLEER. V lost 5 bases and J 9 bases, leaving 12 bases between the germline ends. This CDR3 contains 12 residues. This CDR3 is CASSAEPTTQYF. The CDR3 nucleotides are TGCGCCAGCAGCGCGGAACCTACCACGCAGTATTTT.

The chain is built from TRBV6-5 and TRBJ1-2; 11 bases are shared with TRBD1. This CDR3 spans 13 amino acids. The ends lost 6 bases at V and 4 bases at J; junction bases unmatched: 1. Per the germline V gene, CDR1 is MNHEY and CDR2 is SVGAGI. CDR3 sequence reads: CASRGTGGYGYTF. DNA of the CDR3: TGTGCCAGCAGGGGGACAGGGGGCTATGGCTACACCTTC.

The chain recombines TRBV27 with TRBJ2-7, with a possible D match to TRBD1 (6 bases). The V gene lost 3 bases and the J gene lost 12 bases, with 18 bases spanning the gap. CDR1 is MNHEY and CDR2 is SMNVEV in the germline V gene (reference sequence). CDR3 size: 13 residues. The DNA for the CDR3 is TGTGCCAGCAGTTTGCGGTCAGGGGATTTTGCGTACTTC. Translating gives CASSLRSGDFAYF.

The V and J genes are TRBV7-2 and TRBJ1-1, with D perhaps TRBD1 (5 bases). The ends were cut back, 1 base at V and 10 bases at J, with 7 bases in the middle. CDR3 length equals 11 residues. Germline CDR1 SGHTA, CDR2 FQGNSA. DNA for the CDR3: TGTGCCAGCAGCTTAGGGGGCGCAGCTTTCTTT. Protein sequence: CASSLGGAAFF.

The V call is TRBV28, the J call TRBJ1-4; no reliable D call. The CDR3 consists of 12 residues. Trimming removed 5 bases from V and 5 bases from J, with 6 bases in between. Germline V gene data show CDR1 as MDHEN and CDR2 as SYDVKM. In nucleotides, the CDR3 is TGTGCCAGCAGTACAGCGAATGAAAAACTGTTTTTT. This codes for CASSTANEKLFF.

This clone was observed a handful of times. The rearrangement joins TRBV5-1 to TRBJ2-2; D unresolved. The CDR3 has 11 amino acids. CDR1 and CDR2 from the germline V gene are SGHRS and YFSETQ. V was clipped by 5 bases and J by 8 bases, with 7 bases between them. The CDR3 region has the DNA TGCGCCAGCAGTTATCAAGGGGAGCTGTTTTTT. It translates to CASSYQGELFF.

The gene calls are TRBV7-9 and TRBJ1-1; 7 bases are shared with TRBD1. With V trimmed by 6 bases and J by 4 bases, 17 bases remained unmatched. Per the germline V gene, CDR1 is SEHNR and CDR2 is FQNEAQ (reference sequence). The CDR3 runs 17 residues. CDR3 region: CASRGGMGQRLSTEAFF. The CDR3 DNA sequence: TGTGCCAGCAGGGGAGGCATGGGACAGCGTCTTAGCACTGAAGCTTTCTTT.